This is a list of T cell receptor beta chains from one sample in a study of regulatory T cells in long-lasting Graves disease. TCRdb analysed the multiplex PCR reads with MiXCR anew, one entry per CDR3 protein. The sample lists around 460,000 distinct CDR3 sequences, approximately 21% occurring once. This sample comprised peripheral blood mononuclear cells (PBMCs), obtained when the disease was refractory, from a patient treated with antithyroid drugs. The receptors were sampled from a female donor with Graves disease. Both conserved end residues are part of each CDR3. Each record gives: V gene, J gene, D gene, clone size, CDR3 protein, CDR3 DNA. D genes are given only for firm matches. Size values are once, few and many counts, or a class for expanded clones, and some rows have none.

>TRBV19|TRBJ1-6|-|many
CASSNRDGGNSPLHF
TGTGCCAGTAGCAACCGCGACGGGGGTAATTCACCCCTCCACTTT
>TRBV6-1|TRBJ1-5|-|-
CASSKGGAEYSNQPQHF
TGTGCCAGCAGTAAAGGTGGGGCGGAATATAGCAATCAGCCCCAGCATTTT
>TRBV6-1|TRBJ1-1|-|many
CASLRAGLNTEAFF
TGTGCCTCCCTACGGGCAGGGCTGAACACTGAAGCTTTCTTT
>TRBV19|TRBJ2-6|-|few
CASSPPPGAGANVLTF
TGTGCCAGTAGTCCACCCCCGGGGGCTGGGGCCAACGTCCTGACTTTC
>TRBV28|TRBJ2-7|TRBD1|many
CASKDREKYEQYF
TGTGCCAGCAAGGACAGGGAAAAGTACGAGCAGTACTTC
>TRBV11-2|TRBJ1-1|-|many
CASSLGVAEAFF
TGTGCCAGCAGCTTGGGAGTTGCTGAAGCTTTCTTT
>TRBV6-2/TRBV6-3|TRBJ1-5|-|few
CASSSIGDLGSNQPQHF
TGTGCCAGCAGTTCAATTGGAGATCTGGGGAGCAATCAGCCCCAGCATTTT
>TRBV4-1|TRBJ1-4|-|-
CASSQAGGSELFF
TGCGCCAGCAGCCAAGCGGGGGGTTCAGAACTGTTTTTT
>TRBV25-1|TRBJ2-5|-|-
CASSVGGPQETQYF
TGTGCCAGCAGTGTAGGGGGACCGCAAGAGACCCAGTACTTC
>TRBV29-1|TRBJ1-1|TRBD1|-
CSVLKGATEAFF
TGCAGCGTTTTGAAGGGGGCCACTGAAGCTTTCTTT
>TRBV12-5|TRBJ1-5|-|many
CASGLAAAGVGGNQPQHF
TGTGCTAGTGGTTTGGCAGCTGCGGGGGTAGGGGGCAATCAGCCCCAGCATTTT
>TRBV28|TRBJ2-7|TRBD2|many
CASSSFSGSFYEQYF
TGTGCCAGCAGTTCTTTTAGCGGGAGCTTCTACGAGCAGTACTTC
>TRBV5-1|TRBJ1-1|TRBD1|-
CASSSTGGATEAFF
TGCGCCAGCAGCTCCACAGGGGGGGCCACTGAAGCTTTCTTT
>TRBV5-1|TRBJ2-7|-|-
CAGSLDGQGLYEQYF
TGCGCCGGCAGCTTGGATGGACAGGGACTATACGAGCAGTACTTC
>TRBV19|TRBJ2-5|TRBD1|-
CASSEQGARETQYF
TGTGCCAGTAGTGAACAGGGGGCGCGAGAGACCCAGTACTTC
>TRBV9|TRBJ1-1|-|-
CASTTGTSNTEAFF
TGTGCCAGCACCACCGGGACAAGCAACACTGAAGCTTTCTTT
>TRBV10-1|TRBJ2-2|-|-
CASTKGDTGELFF
TGCGCCAGCACGAAAGGGGATACCGGGGAGCTGTTTTTT
>TRBV5-1|TRBJ1-1|-|few
CASSLEGGRVDTEAFF
TGCGCCAGCAGCTTGGAGGGGGGGCGGGTAGACACTGAAGCTTTCTTT
>TRBV20-1|TRBJ1-5|TRBD1|many
CSATTGQLNQPQHF
TGCAGTGCGACGACAGGGCAACTCAATCAGCCCCAGCATTTT
>TRBV19|TRBJ2-7|-|-
CASSYMAAYEQYF
TGTGCCAGTAGTTATATGGCTGCCTACGAGCAGTACTTC
>TRBV20-1|TRBJ1-5|-|-
CSASGRDYQPQHF
TGCAGTGCTAGCGGCAGGGATTATCAGCCCCAGCATTTT
>TRBV18|TRBJ2-2|-|-
CASSRQVTNTGELFF
TGTGCCAGCTCACGACAGGTGACGAACACCGGGGAGCTGTTTTTT
>TRBV20-1|TRBJ1-1|TRBD1|-
CSASGTGGRDEALF
TGCAGTGCTAGCGGGACAGGGGGCCGTGATGAAGCTCTCTTT
>TRBV18|TRBJ2-2|-|few
CASPRRDTGELFF
TGTGCCAGCCCCAGACGGGACACCGGGGAGCTGTTTTTT
>TRBV27|TRBJ1-2|TRBD1|-
CASSLTGGASRGYTF
TGTGCCAGCAGTTTAACAGGGGGCGCATCTAGGGGCTACACCTTC
>TRBV7-9|TRBJ1-5|-|-
CASSFDSTGPQHF
TGTGCCAGCAGCTTCGACTCCACGGGGCCCCAGCATTTT